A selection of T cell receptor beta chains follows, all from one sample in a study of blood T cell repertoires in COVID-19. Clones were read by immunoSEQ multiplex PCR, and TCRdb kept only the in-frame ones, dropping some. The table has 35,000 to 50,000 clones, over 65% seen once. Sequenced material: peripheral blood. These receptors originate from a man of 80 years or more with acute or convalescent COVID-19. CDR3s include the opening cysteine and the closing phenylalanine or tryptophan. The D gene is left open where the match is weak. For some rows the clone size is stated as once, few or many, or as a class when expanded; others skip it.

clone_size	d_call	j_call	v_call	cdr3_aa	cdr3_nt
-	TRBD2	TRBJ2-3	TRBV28	CASSTRTSGTDTQYF	TGTGCCAGCAGTACTAGGACTAGCGGCACAGATACGCAGTATTTT
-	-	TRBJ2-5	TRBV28	CASSLGGSRETQYF	TGTGCCAGCAGTTTGGGTGGGAGTAGGGAGACCCAGTACTTC
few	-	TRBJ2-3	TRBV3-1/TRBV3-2	CASSRLNTQYF	TGTGCCAGCAGCCGGCTGAATACGCAGTATTTT
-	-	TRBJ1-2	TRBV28	CASSFRTPTYGYTF	TGTGCCAGCAGTTTCCGAACACCGACTTATGGCTACACCTTC
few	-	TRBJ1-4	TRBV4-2	CASSRNPPGANEKLFF	TGTGCCAGCAGCCGGAATCCGCCAGGGGCGAATGAAAAACTGTTTTTT
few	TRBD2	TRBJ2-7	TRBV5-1	CASSLARERNEQYF	TGCGCCAGCAGCTTGGCGCGGGAGAGGAACGAGCAGTACTTC
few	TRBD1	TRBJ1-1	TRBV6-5	CASSKRTGLNTEAFF	TGTGCCAGCAGTAAGCGGACAGGACTGAACACTGAAGCTTTCTTT
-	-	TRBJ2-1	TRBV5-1	CASTPGWGVGGDEQFF	TGCGCCAGCACCCCCGGATGGGGGGTTGGTGGCGATGAGCAGTTCTTC
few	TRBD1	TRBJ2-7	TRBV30	CAWRRASQGASYEQYF	TGTGCCTGGAGAAGGGCGTCACAGGGGGCATCCTACGAGCAGTACTTC
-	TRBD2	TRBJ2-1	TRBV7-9	CASSSVGLAGRDNEQFF	TGTGCCAGCAGCTCTGTGGGACTAGCGGGTCGCGACAATGAGCAGTTCTTC
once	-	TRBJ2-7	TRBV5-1	CASSLMAGDISYEQYF	TGCGCCAGCAGCCTCATGGCGGGGGACATCTCCTACGAGCAGTACTTC
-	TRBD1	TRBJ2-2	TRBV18	CASSPASTGTTGAGELFF	TGTGCCAGCTCACCAGCTTCCACGGGTACCACAGGGGCCGGGGAGCTGTTTTTT
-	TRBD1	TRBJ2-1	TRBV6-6	CASSRIGTGEQFF	TGTGCCAGCAGTCGAATTGGGACAGGCGAGCAGTTCTTC
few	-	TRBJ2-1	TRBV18	CASSPFGNEQFF	TGTGCCAGCTCACCGTTCGGTAATGAGCAGTTCTTC
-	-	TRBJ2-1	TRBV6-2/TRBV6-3	CASSYSRLLDKQGLYNEQFF	TGTGCCAGCAGTTACTCGAGGCTCCTTGATAAACAGGGCCTCTACAATGAGCAGTTCTTC
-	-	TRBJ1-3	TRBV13	CASSIGTGDTIYF	TGTGCCAGCAGCATCGGGACTGGAGACACCATATATTTT
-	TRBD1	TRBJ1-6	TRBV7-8	CASSRQGVLGSPLHF	TGTGCCAGCAGCCGCCAGGGGGTCCTTGGTTCACCCCTCCACTTT
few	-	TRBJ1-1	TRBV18	CASSPNRAEAFF	TGTGCCAGCTCACCTAACAGAGCTGAAGCTTTCTTT
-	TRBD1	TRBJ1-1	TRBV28	CASQAAGTGGRAFF	TGTGCCAGCCAAGCAGCCGGGACAGGGGGTCGGGCTTTCTTT
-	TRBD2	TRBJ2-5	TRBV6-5	CASIIAGGQETQYF	TGTGCCAGCATAATAGCGGGCGGACAAGAGACCCAGTACTTC
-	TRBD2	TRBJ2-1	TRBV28	CASSRFGFTSGSSYNEQFF	TGTGCCAGCAGCCGTTTTGGATTTACTAGCGGAAGCTCCTACAATGAGCAGTTCTTC
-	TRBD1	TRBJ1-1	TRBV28	CASITGGRVAFF	TGTGCCAGCATCACAGGGGGCAGGGTTGCTTTCTTT
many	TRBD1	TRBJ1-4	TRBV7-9	CASTKWDRAATNEKLFF	TGTGCCAGCACCAAATGGGACAGGGCTGCAACTAATGAAAAACTGTTTTTT
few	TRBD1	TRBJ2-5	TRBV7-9	CASSPRGPETQYF	TGTGCCAGCAGCCCCAGGGGGCCGGAGACCCAGTACTTC
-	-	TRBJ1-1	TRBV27	CASSLAGARTEAFF	TGTGCCAGCAGTTTGGCAGGGGCGCGCACTGAAGCTTTCTTT
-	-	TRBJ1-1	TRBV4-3	CASSQAMRASEAFF	TGCGCCAGCAGCCAAGCGATGCGGGCTTCTGAAGCTTTCTTT
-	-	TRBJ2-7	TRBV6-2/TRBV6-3	CASSYQGRIYEQYF	TGTGCCAGCAGTTATCAGGGTAGAATCTACGAGCAGTACTTC
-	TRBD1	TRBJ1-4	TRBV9	CASSDGTGRHEKLFF	TGTGCCAGCAGCGATGGGACAGGGAGGCATGAAAAACTGTTTTTT